The 30 T cell receptor beta chains given below trace back to one sample, sequenced in a study of cytomegalovirus exposure and HLA in healthy donors. Both 60 Vbeta primers and 13 Jbeta primers went into the PCR. Assay used: immunoSEQ multiplex PCR; TCRdb lists only in-frame clones, some missing. The sample contains roughly 110,000 clones, roughly 68% of which appear only once. The specimen was PBMCs. These receptors all come from a woman aged 25-40 years in good health and CMV-seronegative.

V usage is TRBV6-5 and J usage is TRBJ1-5; 9 nucleotides line up with TRBD1. This CDR3 spans 15 amino acids. The germline V gene encodes CDR1 MNHEY and CDR2 SVGAGI. Trimming took 7 bases from V and 7 from J; bases not matched to a gene: 11. The CDR3 DNA follows: TGTGCCAGCACCGAAGAGGGACAGGGTATCCAGCCCCAGCATTTT. Translation: CASTEEGQGIQPQHF.

In DNA form, the CDR3 reads TGTGCCAGCACCCGGCGAGCAGGCCTATCCTCCTACGAGCAGTACTTC. Translating it yields CASTRRAGLSSYEQYF. This chain links TRBV27 with TRBJ2-5, with D hard to call. The better agreement between TRBJ2-7 and the DNA end casts doubt on the J call. In germline, CDR1 is MNHEY, CDR2 SMNVEV (reference sequence). CDR3 length: 16 residues.

The J gene is TRBJ2-7, the V gene TRBV13; D might be TRBD2 (5 bases). V shed 3 bases and J shed 3 bases, with 9 bases lying between them. CDR1 is PRHDT and CDR2 is FYEKMQ in the germline V gene (reference sequence). There are 13 residues in the CDR3. CDR3 sequence (DNA): TGTGCCAGCAGCTTGCGAGGGATCTACGAGCAGTACTTC. Its protein product is CASSLRGIYEQYF.

This clone showed up just a few times. J is TRBJ1-6 and V is TRBV6-1, with a tentative D call TRBD1 (5 bases). Trimming removed 4 bases from V and 4 bases from J, with 5 bases in between. This CDR3 comprises 13 residues. Per germline, CDR1 MNHNS and CDR2 SASEGT. In DNA form, the CDR3 reads TGTGCCAGCAGTGCAGGGTATAATTCACCCCTCCACTTT. Translation: CASSAGYNSPLHF.

This clone was counted a few times. This chain links TRBV11-2 with TRBJ2-5; D is unresolved. The CDR3 contains 13 residues. CDR1 and CDR2 (germline): SGHAT, FQNNGV. The V and J ends lost 3 bases and 1 base respectively, with 6 bases between them. For the CDR3, the DNA is TGTGCCAGCAGCTTTAGTCGCCAAGAGACCCAGTACTTC. Protein: CASSFSRQETQYF.

The table lists this clone with a few counts. The chain is built from TRBV19 and TRBJ1-5; D is ambiguous. CDR3 length: 15 amino acids. Per the germline V gene, CDR1 is LNHDA and CDR2 is SQIVND (reference sequence). The V gene lost 1 base and the J gene lost 0 bases, with 7 bases spanning the gap. As DNA, the CDR3 is TGTGCCAGTAGTATAGGCCGCTATAGCAATCAGCCCCAGCATTTT. It yields the protein CASSIGRYSNQPQHF.

The CDR3 here is CASSGTGVTEAFF. The CDR3 nucleotides are TGTGCCAGCTCAGGGACAGGGGTCACTGAAGCTTTCTTT. The chain joins TRBV18 to TRBJ1-1, with 10 bases lining up with TRBD1. Trimming at V came to 5 bases and at J to 4 bases, leaving 1 base not matched to a gene. The length of the CDR3 is 13 residues. The germline CDR1 and CDR2 sequences are KGHSH and LQKENI.

This clone occurred once. CDR3 DNA: TGCGCCAGCAGCCAACAACCTCCGGGGGGCCAGCGAAAAGAGACCCAGTACTTC. It translates to CASSQQPPGGQRKETQYF. V gene TRBV4-1 combines with J gene TRBJ2-5; perhaps TRBD2 as D (7 bases). The V gene's germline CDR1 is MGHRA and CDR2 YSYEKL. Trimming took 2 bases from V and 3 from J, leaving 22 bases between them. This CDR3 spans 18 amino acids.

The chain employs TRBV5-4 and TRBJ2-3; TRBD2 matches at 7 bases. The CDR3 is made up of 15 amino acids. Per the germline V gene, CDR1 is SGHNT and CDR2 is YYREEE (reference sequence). V gave up 2 bases and J gave up 3 bases; unmatched junction bases: 6. The CDR3 loop reads CASSFRTRGTDTQYF. DNA of the CDR3: TGTGCCAGCAGCTTCAGGACTAGAGGGACAGATACGCAGTATTTT.

In regard to this clone: This CDR3 is missing its conserved last phenylalanine or tryptophan, likely due to a read error. The limits of the CDR3 on the DNA are not certain, so only TCRdb's listed CDR3 is given. This sequence joins TRBV27 and TRBJ2-6; the table's D call TRBD2 went unverified against the DNA. CDR1 is MNHEY and CDR2 is SMNVEV in the germline V gene (reference sequence). The CDR3 sequence runs 9 residues, both termini included. This CDR3 reads CASSPPGLI.

The V and J genes are TRBV4-3 and TRBJ1-1; a possible D gene is TRBD1 (5 bases). Germline values: CDR1 LGHNA, CDR2 YSLEER. The CDR3 consists of 15 residues. Trimming left V 1 base short and J 4 bases short, with 13 bases between. The CDR3 DNA reads as TGCGCCAGCAGCCAAGGGGGGTGGGAGGGCACTGAAGCTTTCTTT. Amino acid sequence: CASSQGGWEGTEAFF.

The chain recombines TRBV5-4 with TRBJ2-7; 9 positions agree with TRBD2. CDR3 size: 16 residues. The trim removed 0 bases at V and 2 bases at J, leaving 6 bases unmatched. CDR1 and CDR2 (germline): SGHNT, YYREEE (reference sequence). The CDR3 loop is CASSLAGGGRAYEQYF. CDR3 DNA sequence: TGTGCCAGCAGCTTGGCGGGGGGCGGGAGGGCCTACGAGCAGTACTTC.

This clone has a handful of counts. V usage is TRBV19 and J usage is TRBJ1-4; maybe TRBD1 (5 bases). Germline lookup yields CDR1 LNHDA and CDR2 SQIVND (reference sequence). The CDR3 consists of 14 residues. Trimming shortened V by 5 bases and J by 5 bases, and 12 bases separated the two germline ends. This chain's CDR3 is CASSLGRVNEKLFF. The CDR3 nucleotides read TGTGCCAGTAGTCTCGGCAGGGTGAATGAAAAACTGTTTTTT. Supplemented by reference TRBV19 and TRBJ1-4, the full variable domain reads DGGITQSPKYLFRKEGQNVTLSCEQNLNHDAMYWYRQDPGQGLRLIYYSQIVNDFQKGDIAEGYSVSREKKESFPLTVTSAQKNPTAFYLCASSLGRVNEKLFFGSGTQLSVL.

This sequence joins TRBV5-1 and TRBJ2-3; 9 bases fit TRBD2. This CDR3 is built from 15 residues. Unmatched junction bases numbered 5, after V lost 4 bases and J lost 2 bases. Germline lookup yields CDR1 SGHRS and CDR2 YFSETQ. CDR3 in amino acids: CASSDLAGNTDTQYF. DNA of the CDR3: TGCGCCAGCAGCGATCTAGCGGGAAACACAGATACGCAGTATTTT.

The chain recombines TRBV28 with TRBJ1-3; 7 bases map to TRBD1. The CDR3 is 15 amino acids. V shed 2 bases and J 2 bases; nucleotides not matched to a gene: 3. The germline CDR1 and CDR2 sequences are MDHEN and SYDVKM. CDR3 protein: CASSLQGDTGNTIYF. The CDR3 DNA sequence: TGTGCCAGCAGTTTACAGGGGGATACTGGAAACACCATATATTTT.

The J gene is TRBJ1-1, the V gene TRBV20-1; TRBD1 is a possible D gene (5 bases). The V and J ends lost 3 bases and 11 bases respectively, with 10 bases between them. From germline, CDR1 is DFQATT and CDR2 SNEGSKA (reference sequence). CDR3 size: 10 residues. The CDR3 DNA sequence: TGCAGTGCTAGCAGGGCGTGGGCTTTCTTT. Translated: CSASRAWAFF.

The chain is built from TRBV15 and TRBJ2-7; 8 bases are shared with TRBD1. Germline lookup yields CDR1 LNHNV and CDR2 YYDKDF (reference sequence). The CDR3 loop spans 15 amino acids. V dropped 5 bases and J dropped 4; count of bases not matched to a gene: 10. CDR3 coding DNA: TGTGCCACCAGCGGAACCGACAGGGGATCGTACGAGCAGTACTTC. Translating it yields CATSGTDRGSYEQYF.

The rearrangement uses TRBV28 and TRBJ1-2; D unresolved. V lost 7 bases and J 3 bases, leaving 21 bases between the germline ends. The germline V gene encodes CDR1 MDHEN and CDR2 SYDVKM. The CDR3 length is 16 residues. The CDR3 is CASIHLRGRGDYGYTF. The CDR3 DNA sequence: TGTGCCAGCATCCACCTTAGAGGGCGAGGAGACTATGGCTACACCTTC.

The rearrangement uses TRBV10-3 and TRBJ1-5; D uncertain. The CDR3 loop spans 12 amino acids. Germline loops: CDR1 ENHRY, CDR2 SYGVKD. V lost 8 bases, J lost 6 bases, and 11 bases lay in between. The CDR3 is CAIGTGSQPQHF. CDR3 sequence (DNA): TGTGCCATCGGAACGGGGTCTCAGCCCCAGCATTTT.

The rearrangement uses TRBV30 and TRBJ1-3; unclear D gene. This CDR3 is built from 11 residues. CDR1 is GTSNPN, CDR2 SVGIG, per germline (reference sequence). Trimming removed 3 bases at V and 11 bases at J, with 11 bases between. CDR3 DNA sequence: TGTGCCTGGAGGAAAGGGAGTTCCATATATTTT. Its translation: CAWRKGSSIYF.

J is TRBJ2-6 and V is TRBV19; 7 bases are shared with TRBD1. The CDR3 sequence is 17 residues long. Germline V lookup: CDR1 LNHDA, CDR2 SQIVND (reference sequence). J was trimmed by 1 base and V by 9 bases; bases with no gene match: 12. For the CDR3, the DNA is TGTGCCAGCGAAGGGGGCAGGGGTCAATCTGGGGCCAACGTCCTGACTTTC. The encoded protein is CASEGGRGQSGANVLTF. The full variable domain, its missing parts supplied by reference TRBV19 and TRBJ2-6, is DGGITQSPKYLFRKEGQNVTLSCEQNLNHDAMYWYRQDPGQGLRLIYYSQIVNDFQKGDIAEGYSVSREKKESFPLTVTSAQKNPTAFYLCASEGGRGQSGANVLTFGAGSRLTVL.

Only one count was recorded for this clone. The J gene is TRBJ2-1, the V gene TRBV5-1, with a weak D call TRBD2 (5 bases). Germline assignment: CDR1 SGHRS and CDR2 YFSETQ. V lost 4 bases, J lost 0 bases, and 17 bases lay in between. This CDR3 has 17 amino acids. CDR3 sequence reads: CASSSAPPSGSYNEQFF. Written as DNA, the CDR3 is TGCGCCAGCAGCAGTGCCCCTCCCAGCGGCTCCTACAATGAGCAGTTCTTC.

The gene calls are TRBV10-1 and TRBJ1-2; 7 bases line up with TRBD1. The CDR3 is 15 amino acids. V lost 6 bases, J lost 0 bases, and 7 bases stayed unmatched. CDR1 and CDR2 from the germline V gene are WNHNN and SYGVQD (reference sequence). CDR3 in DNA: TGCGCCAGCAGAGACAGGGACCCCCCTAACTATGGCTACACCTTC. Encoded protein: CASRDRDPPNYGYTF.

The chain employs TRBV7-3 and TRBJ2-1; D gene unclear. V lost 2 bases and J lost 4, with 12 bases in between. The CDR3 has 15 residues. Germline assignment: CDR1 SGHTA and CDR2 FQGTGA. Here the CDR3 DNA reads TGTGCCAGCAGCTTACGGCAGGCTGTTTACAATGAGCAGTTCTTC. Amino acid sequence: CASSLRQAVYNEQFF.

The chain links TRBV4-1 to TRBJ1-2; D ambiguous. CDR1 is MGHRA, CDR2 YSYEKL, per germline. Trimming cost V 0 bases and J 0 bases, with 8 bases left between them. CDR3 length: 15 residues. CDR3 region: CASSQDQITNYGYTF. The CDR3 nucleotides are TGCGCCAGCAGCCAAGACCAGATCACTAACTATGGCTACACCTTC.

This chain connects TRBV30 to TRBJ1-1; possible D gene TRBD1, 6 bases. Per germline, CDR1 GTSNPN and CDR2 SVGIG (reference sequence). Trimming took 0 bases from V and 3 from J, leaving 17 bases between them. The CDR3 totals 16 residues. This CDR3 is CAWSVRQGIRHTEAFF. The CDR3 region has the DNA TGTGCCTGGAGTGTACGCCAGGGGATTCGGCACACTGAAGCTTTCTTT.

The chain combines TRBV6-5 with TRBJ2-5, with 9 bases lining up with TRBD1. V was clipped by 6 bases and J by 3 bases; unmatched bases: 5. The CDR3 is 14 amino acids. The germline V gene encodes CDR1 MNHEY and CDR2 SVGAGI. The CDR3 protein is CASSPGTGKETQYF. Here the CDR3 DNA reads TGTGCCAGCAGCCCTGGGACAGGGAAAGAGACCCAGTACTTC.

This clone has more than one count but fewer than ten. The genes are TRBV5-1 and TRBJ1-2; D remains ambiguous. Trimming left V 1 base short and J 4 bases short, with 11 bases between. The CDR3 is 14 residues long. Germline V gene data show CDR1 as SGHRS and CDR2 as YFSETQ. CDR3 loop: CASSLYGLSYGYTF. Here the CDR3 DNA reads TGCGCCAGCAGCTTGTACGGGTTAAGCTATGGCTACACCTTC. Complete variable domain (other parts from reference TRBV5-1 and TRBJ1-2): KAGVTQTPRYLIKTRGQQVTLSCSPISGHRSVSWYQQTPGQGLQFLFEYFSETQRNKGNFPGRFSGRQFSNSRSEMNVSTLELGDSALYLCASSLYGLSYGYTFGSGTRLTVV.

The V call is TRBV4-3, the J call TRBJ2-1; 12 positions agree with TRBD2. Germline CDR1 and CDR2: LGHNA and YSLEER. This CDR3 has 17 amino acids. V shed 0 bases and J 9 bases; nucleotides not matched to a gene: 9. CDR3 amino acids: CASSQDGSTSGSTEQFF. The CDR3 DNA sequence: TGCGCCAGCAGCCAAGATGGGTCGACTAGCGGGAGTACTGAGCAGTTCTTC.

This chain joins TRBV5-1 and TRBJ2-7; possibly TRBD2 for D (5 bases). The germline V and J ends were trimmed by 0 bases and 7 bases, with 11 bases remaining between them. The CDR3 contains 13 residues. CDR1 and CDR2 from the germline V gene are SGHRS and YFSETQ. The CDR3: CASSLGGPGEQYF. DNA of the CDR3: TGCGCCAGCAGCTTGGGAGGCCCGGGAGAGCAGTACTTC.